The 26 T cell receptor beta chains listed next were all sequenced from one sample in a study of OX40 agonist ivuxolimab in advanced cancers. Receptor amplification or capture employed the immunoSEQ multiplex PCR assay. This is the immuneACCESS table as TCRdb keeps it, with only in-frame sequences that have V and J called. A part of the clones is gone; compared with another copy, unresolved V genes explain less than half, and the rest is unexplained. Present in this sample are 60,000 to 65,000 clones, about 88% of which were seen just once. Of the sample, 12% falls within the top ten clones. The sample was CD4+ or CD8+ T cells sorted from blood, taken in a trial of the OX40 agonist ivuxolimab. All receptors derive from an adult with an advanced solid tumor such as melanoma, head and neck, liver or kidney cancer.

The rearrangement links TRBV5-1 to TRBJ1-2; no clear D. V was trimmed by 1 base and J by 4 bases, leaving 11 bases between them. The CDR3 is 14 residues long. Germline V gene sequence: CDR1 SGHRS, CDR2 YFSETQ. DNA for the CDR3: TGCGCCAGCAGCTTGTCTCAGCGCGCCTATGGCTACACCTTC. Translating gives CASSLSQRAYGYTF.

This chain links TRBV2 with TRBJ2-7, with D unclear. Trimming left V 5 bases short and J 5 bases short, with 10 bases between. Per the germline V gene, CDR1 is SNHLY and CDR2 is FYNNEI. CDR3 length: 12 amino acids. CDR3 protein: CASSWGFNEQYF. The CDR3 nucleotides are TGTGCCAGCAGTTGGGGTTTCAACGAGCAGTACTTC.

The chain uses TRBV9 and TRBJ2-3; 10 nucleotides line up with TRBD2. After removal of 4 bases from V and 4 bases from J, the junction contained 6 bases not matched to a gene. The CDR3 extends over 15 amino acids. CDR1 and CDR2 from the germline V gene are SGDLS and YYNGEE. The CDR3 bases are TGTGCCAGCAGCCTAGCGGGAGTAAGCCCAGATACGCAGTATTTT. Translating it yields CASSLAGVSPDTQYF.

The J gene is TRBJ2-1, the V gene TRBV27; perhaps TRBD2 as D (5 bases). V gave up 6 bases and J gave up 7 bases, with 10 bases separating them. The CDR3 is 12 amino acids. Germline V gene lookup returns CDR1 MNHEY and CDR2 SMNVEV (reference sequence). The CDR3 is CASSHGVNEQFF. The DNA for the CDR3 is TGTGCCAGCAGCCACGGGGTAAATGAGCAGTTCTTC.

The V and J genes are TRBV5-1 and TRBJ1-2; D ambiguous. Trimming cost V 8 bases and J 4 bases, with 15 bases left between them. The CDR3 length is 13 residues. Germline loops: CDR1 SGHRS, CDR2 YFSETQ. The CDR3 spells CARNGSNSYGYTF. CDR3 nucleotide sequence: TGCGCCAGGAACGGATCCAACAGCTATGGCTACACCTTC.

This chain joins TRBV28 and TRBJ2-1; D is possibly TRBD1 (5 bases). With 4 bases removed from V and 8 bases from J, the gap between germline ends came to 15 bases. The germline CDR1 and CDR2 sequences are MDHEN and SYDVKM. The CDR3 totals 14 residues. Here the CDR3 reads CASSSGARSDEQFF. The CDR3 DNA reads TGTGCCAGCAGTTCTGGGGCAAGGTCAGATGAGCAGTTCTTC.

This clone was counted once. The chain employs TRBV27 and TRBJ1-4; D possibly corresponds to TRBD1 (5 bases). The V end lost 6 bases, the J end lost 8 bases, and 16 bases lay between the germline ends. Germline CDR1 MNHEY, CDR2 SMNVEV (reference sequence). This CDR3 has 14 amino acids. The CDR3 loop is CASSLAPKGEKLFF. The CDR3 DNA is TGTGCCAGCAGCTTGGCACCGAAGGGGGAAAAACTGTTTTTT.

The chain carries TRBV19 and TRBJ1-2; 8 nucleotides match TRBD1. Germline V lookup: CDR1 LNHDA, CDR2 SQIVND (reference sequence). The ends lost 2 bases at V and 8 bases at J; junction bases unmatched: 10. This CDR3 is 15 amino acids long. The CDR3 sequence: CASSIQGASVRGYTF. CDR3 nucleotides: TGTGCCAGTAGTATACAGGGGGCGTCCGTCAGGGGCTACACCTTC.

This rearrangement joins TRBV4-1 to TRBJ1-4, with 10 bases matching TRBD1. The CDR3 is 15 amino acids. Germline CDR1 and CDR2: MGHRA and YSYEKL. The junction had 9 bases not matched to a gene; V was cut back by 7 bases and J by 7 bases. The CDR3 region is CASNGIWTGGEKLFF. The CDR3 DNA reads TGCGCCAGCAATGGTATTTGGACAGGGGGTGAAAAACTGTTTTTT.

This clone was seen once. CDR3 loop: CASSEFASGGYNEQFF. The CDR3 bases are TGTGCCAGCAGTGAATTCGCTAGCGGGGGGTACAATGAGCAGTTCTTC. The chain links TRBV2 to TRBJ2-1; TRBD2 matches 11 bases. CDR3 size: 16 residues. The junction had 4 bases not matched to a gene; V was cut back by 2 bases and J by 4 bases. Germline CDR1 and CDR2: SNHLY and FYNNEI. The whole variable domain, filled in from reference TRBV2 and TRBJ2-1, reads EPEVTQTPSHQVTQMGQEVILRCVPISNHLYFYWYRQILGQKVEFLVSFYNNEISEKSEIFDDQFSVERPDGSNFTLKIRSTKLEDSAMYFCASSEFASGGYNEQFFGPGTRLTVL.

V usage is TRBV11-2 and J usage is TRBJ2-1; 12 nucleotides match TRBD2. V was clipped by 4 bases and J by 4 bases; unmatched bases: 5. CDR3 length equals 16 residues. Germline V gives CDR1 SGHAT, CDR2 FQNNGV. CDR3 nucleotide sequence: TGTGCCAGCAGCTCTAGCGGGAGGGCCGAGTACAATGAGCAGTTCTTC. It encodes CASSSSGRAEYNEQFF.

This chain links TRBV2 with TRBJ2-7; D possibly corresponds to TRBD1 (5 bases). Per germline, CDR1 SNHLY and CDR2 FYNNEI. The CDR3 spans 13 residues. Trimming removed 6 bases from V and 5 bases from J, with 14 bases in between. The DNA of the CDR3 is TGTGCCAGCAGAAAGGGGATCGTCGACGAGCAGTACTTC. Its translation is CASRKGIVDEQYF.

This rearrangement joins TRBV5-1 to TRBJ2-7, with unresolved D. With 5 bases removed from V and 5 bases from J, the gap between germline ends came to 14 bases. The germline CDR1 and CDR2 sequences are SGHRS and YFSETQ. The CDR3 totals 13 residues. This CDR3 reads CASRMGSRNEQYF. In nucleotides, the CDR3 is TGCGCCAGCAGAATGGGCAGTAGGAACGAGCAGTACTTC.

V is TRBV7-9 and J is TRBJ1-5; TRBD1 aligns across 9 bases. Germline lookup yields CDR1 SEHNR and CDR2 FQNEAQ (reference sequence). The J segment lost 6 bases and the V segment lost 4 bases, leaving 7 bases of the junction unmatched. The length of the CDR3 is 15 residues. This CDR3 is CASSYNTGGPQPQHF. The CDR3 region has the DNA TGTGCCAGCAGCTATAATACAGGGGGCCCTCAGCCCCAGCATTTT.

The CDR3 is CASSQGIGTEEQYF. Here the CDR3 DNA reads TGCGCCAGCAGCCAGGGTATTGGAACGGAGGAGCAGTACTTC. This rearrangement joins TRBV4-1 to TRBJ2-7; unclear D gene. V was cut by 3 bases and J by 7 bases, with 16 bases left in between. Looked up from germline, CDR1 is MGHRA and CDR2 is YSYEKL. This CDR3 comprises 14 residues.

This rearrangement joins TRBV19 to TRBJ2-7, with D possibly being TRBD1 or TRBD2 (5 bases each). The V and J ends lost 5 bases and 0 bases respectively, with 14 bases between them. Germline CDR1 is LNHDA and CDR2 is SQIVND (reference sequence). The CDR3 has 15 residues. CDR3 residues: CASSSPTDYSYEQYF. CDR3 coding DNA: TGTGCCAGTAGTTCCCCGACAGACTACTCCTACGAGCAGTACTTC.

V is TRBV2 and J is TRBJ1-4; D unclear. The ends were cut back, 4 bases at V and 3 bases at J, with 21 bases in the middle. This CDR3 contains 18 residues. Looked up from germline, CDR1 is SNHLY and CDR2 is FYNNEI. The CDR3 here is CASSVASRAVVANEKLFF. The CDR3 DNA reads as TGTGCCAGCAGTGTGGCCAGTCGTGCTGTAGTAGCTAATGAAAAACTGTTTTTT.

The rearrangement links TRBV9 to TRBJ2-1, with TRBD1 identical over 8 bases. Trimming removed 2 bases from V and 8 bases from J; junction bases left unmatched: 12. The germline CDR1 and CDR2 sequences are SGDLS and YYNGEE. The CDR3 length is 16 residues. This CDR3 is CASSVARQGMNDEQFF. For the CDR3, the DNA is TGTGCCAGCAGCGTGGCCCGACAGGGGATGAACGATGAGCAGTTCTTC.

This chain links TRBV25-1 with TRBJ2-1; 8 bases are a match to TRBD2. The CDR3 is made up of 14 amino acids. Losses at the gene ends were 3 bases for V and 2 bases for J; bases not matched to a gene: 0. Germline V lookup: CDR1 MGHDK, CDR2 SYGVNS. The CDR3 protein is CASSERGAYNEQFF. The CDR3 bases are TGTGCCAGCAGTGAGCGGGGGGCCTACAATGAGCAGTTCTTC.

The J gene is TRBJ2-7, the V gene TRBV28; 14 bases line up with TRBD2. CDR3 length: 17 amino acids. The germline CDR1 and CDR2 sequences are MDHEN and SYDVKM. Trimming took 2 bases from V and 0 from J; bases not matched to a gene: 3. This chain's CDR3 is CASSLLGTSGSSYEQYF. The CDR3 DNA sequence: TGTGCCAGCAGTTTACTAGGGACTAGCGGGAGCTCCTACGAGCAGTACTTC.

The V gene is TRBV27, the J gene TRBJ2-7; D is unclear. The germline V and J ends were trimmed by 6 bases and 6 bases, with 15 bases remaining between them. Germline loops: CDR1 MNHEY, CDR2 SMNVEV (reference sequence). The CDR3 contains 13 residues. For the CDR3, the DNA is TGTGCCAGCAGCCGTGACATCGCGCTCGAGCAGTACTTC. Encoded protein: CASSRDIALEQYF.

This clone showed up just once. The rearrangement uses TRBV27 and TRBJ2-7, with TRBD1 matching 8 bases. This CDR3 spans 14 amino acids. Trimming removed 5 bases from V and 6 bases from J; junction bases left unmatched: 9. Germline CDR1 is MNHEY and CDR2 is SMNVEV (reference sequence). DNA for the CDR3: TGTGCCAGCAGTCCCAGTCGGACAGGGAGCGAGCAGTACTTC. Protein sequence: CASSPSRTGSEQYF.

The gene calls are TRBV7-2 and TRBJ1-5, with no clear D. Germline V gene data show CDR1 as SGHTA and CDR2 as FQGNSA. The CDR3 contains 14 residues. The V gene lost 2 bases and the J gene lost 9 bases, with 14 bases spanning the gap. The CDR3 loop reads CASSLIQSPSPQHF. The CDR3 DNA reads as TGTGCCAGCAGCTTAATACAGTCCCCCTCGCCCCAGCATTTT. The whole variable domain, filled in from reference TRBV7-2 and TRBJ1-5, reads GAGVSQSPSNKVTEKGKDVELRCDPISGHTALYWYRQSLGQGLEFLIYFQGNSAPDKSGLPSDRFSAERTGGSVSTLTIQRTQQEDSAVYLCASSLIQSPSPQHFGDGTRLSIL.

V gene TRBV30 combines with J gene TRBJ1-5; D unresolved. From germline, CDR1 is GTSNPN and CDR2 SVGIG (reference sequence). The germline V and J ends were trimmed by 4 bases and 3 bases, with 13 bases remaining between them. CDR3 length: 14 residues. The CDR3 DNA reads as TGTGCCTGGACCGATGGTCGGATCAATCAGCCCCAGCATTTT. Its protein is CAWTDGRINQPQHF.

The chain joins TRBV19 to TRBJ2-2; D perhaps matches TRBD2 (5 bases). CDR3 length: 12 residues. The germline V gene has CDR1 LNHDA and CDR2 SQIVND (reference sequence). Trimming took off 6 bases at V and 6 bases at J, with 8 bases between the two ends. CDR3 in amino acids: CASSGESGELFF. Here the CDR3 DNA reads TGTGCCAGTAGCGGGGAATCCGGGGAGCTGTTTTTT. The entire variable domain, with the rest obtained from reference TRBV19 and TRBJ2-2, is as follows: DGGITQSPKYLFRKEGQNVTLSCEQNLNHDAMYWYRQDPGQGLRLIYYSQIVNDFQKGDIAEGYSVSREKKESFPLTVTSAQKNPTAFYLCASSGESGELFFGEGSRLTVL.

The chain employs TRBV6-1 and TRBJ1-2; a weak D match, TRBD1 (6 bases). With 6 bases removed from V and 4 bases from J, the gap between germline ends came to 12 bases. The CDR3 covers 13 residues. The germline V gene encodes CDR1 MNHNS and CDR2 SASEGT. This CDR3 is CASRTGLTYGYTF. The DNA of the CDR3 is TGTGCCAGCAGAACAGGGCTCACCTATGGCTACACCTTC.